These 6 T cell receptor beta chains originate from one sample sequenced in a study of blood T cell repertoires in COVID-19. Profiled with immunoSEQ multiplex PCR; TCRdb holds only in-frame clones, not every one. The sample yields some 150,000 clones, about four fifths seen once. Sequences were obtained from peripheral blood. Source of these receptors: a man aged 60-69 years with acute or convalescent COVID-19.

The chain has TRBV5-1 and TRBJ2-1; 10 bases are a match to TRBD2. Germline CDR1 reads SGHRS; CDR2 reads YFSETQ. V lost 6 bases to trimming and J lost 0 bases; unmatched junction nucleotides: 9. CDR3 length: 17 amino acids. The CDR3 loop is CASTTSIAGGSYNEQFF. The DNA of the CDR3 is TGCGCCAGCACCACATCAATAGCGGGGGGCTCCTACAATGAGCAGTTCTTC.

The genes are TRBV4-2 and TRBJ2-7; D perhaps matches TRBD2 (6 bases). The V gene lost 1 base and the J gene lost 4 bases, with 11 bases spanning the gap. This CDR3 is 14 amino acids long. Looked up from germline, CDR1 is LGHNA and CDR2 is YNFKEQ. The DNA of the CDR3 is TGTGCCAGCAGCCAAGGGGGGGACCAGTACGAGCAGTACTTC. Translation: CASSQGGDQYEQYF.

The gene calls are TRBV4-1 and TRBJ2-2; D remains ambiguous. Germline V gives CDR1 MGHRA, CDR2 YSYEKL. The CDR3 has 15 amino acids. Trimming took 2 bases from V and 7 from J, leaving 14 bases between them. The CDR3 reads CASSQPNAPGGELFF. As DNA, the CDR3 is TGCGCCAGCAGCCAACCAAATGCACCGGGCGGGGAGCTGTTTTTT.

V and J are TRBV23-1 and TRBJ1-4; D is unclear. TRBV23-1 is sorted into the ORF group, with uncertain function. Between the trimmed V and J ends, which lost 2 bases and 6 bases, there was a span of 19 bases. CDR3 length: 17 amino acids. CDR3 residues: CASSQPPWGAVDEKLFF. CDR3 DNA: TGCGCCAGCAGTCAACCCCCCTGGGGAGCAGTGGATGAAAAACTGTTTTTT.

This clone was counted a single time. This chain uses TRBV20-1 with TRBJ2-5; 11 positions agree with TRBD2. CDR1 is DFQATT, CDR2 SNEGSKA, per germline (reference sequence). The CDR3 is made up of 17 amino acids. J gave up 0 bases and V 3 bases, and 9 bases lay outside the gene matches. The CDR3 DNA sequence: TGCAGTGCTAGTCGGCTAGCGGGGGGACCGTACCAAGAGACCCAGTACTTC. Translating it yields CSASRLAGGPYQETQYF.

The chain recombines TRBV5-6 with TRBJ1-1; tentatively, D is TRBD1 (5 bases). CDR3 length: 13 amino acids. Germline CDR1 reads SGHDT; CDR2 reads YYEEEE. V shed 4 bases and J shed 4 bases, with 11 bases lying between them. As DNA, the CDR3 is TGTGCCAGCAGCCTAACAGGAGTCACTGAAGCTTTCTTT. Its translation: CASSLTGVTEAFF. Full variable domain (rest looked up from reference TRBV5-6 and TRBJ1-1): DAGVTQSPTHLIKTRGQQVTLRCSPKSGHDTVSWYQQALGQGPQFIFQYYEEEERQRGNFPDRFSGHQFPNYSSELNVNALLLGDSALYLCASSLTGVTEAFFGQGTRLTVV.